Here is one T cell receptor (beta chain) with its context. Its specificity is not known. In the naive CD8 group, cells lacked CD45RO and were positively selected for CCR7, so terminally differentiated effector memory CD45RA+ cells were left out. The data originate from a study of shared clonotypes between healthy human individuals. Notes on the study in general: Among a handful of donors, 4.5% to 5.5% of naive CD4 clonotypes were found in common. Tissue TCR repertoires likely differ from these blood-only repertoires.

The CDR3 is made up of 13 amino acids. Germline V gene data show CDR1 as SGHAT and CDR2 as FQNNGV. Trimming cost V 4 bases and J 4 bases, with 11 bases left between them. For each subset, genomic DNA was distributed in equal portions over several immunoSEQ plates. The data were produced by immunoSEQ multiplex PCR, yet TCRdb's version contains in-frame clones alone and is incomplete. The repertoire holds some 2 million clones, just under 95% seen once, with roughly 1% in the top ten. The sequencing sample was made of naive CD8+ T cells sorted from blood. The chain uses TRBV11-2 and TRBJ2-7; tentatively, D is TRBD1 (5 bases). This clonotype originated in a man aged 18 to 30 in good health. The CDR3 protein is CASSYRLEYEQYF. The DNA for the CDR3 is TGTGCCAGCAGCTACAGGCTGGAATACGAGCAGTACTTC.